This T cell receptor (beta chain) was sequenced in a study of T cell responses to AZD1222 COVID-19 vaccine. Study outcomes and limitations: AZD1222 recipients seropositive at baseline numbered only six or seven. A mostly white British donor set with more females was recruited, and clonal diversity was possibly underestimated. An increase in Spike-specific TCR breadth and depth was observed after two AZD1222 doses.

As regards this clone: Antigen unknown.

CDR3 length: 13 residues. Trimming took off 1 base at V and 6 bases at J, with 10 bases between the two ends. The method was immunoSEQ multiplex PCR; TCRdb's version includes in-frame clones alone and lacks a portion of them. In the table there are about 76,000 clones, roughly 90% of which are singletons. The source was peripheral blood, collected on day 0 of AZD1222 vaccination. The receptor's source is an adult in good health. V is TRBV12-3 or TRBV12-4 and J is TRBJ2-7; the D is unclear. The CDR3 DNA reads as TGTGCCAGCAGTTTAGACACATCAGGCGAGCAGTACTTC. This encodes CASSLDTSGEQYF.